This T cell receptor (beta chain) was recorded in a study of glioma-infiltrating T cells. The CDR3 loop spans 18 amino acids. In germline, CDR1 is MNHNY, CDR2 SVGAGI (reference sequence). Amplification of TCR alpha and beta CDR3 regions from RNA used iRepertoire nested multiplex PCR. Tissue mRNA or PBMC total RNA, about 95-450 ng, went into one-step reverse transcription and amplification. TCRdb reprocessed the multiplex PCR reads with MiXCR, giving one entry per CDR3 protein. The top ten hold around 20% of the sample, which has approximately 190,000 distinct CDR3 sequences, more than 30% seen once. On this clonotype itself: A clone one base away is much larger, so this may be a read error.

Sequenced material: glioma tissue, nonneoplastic brain tissue, or PBMCs (not recorded which). The receptor's source is a human donor with low-grade glioma or glioblastoma, undergoing nonglioma brain surgery, or in good health (not recorded which). V usage is TRBV6-6 and J usage is TRBJ2-6, with D perhaps given as TRBD1 or TRBD2 (5 bases each). In DNA form, the CDR3 reads TGTGCCGGCAGTTACTTGTCGGGGCGATTATCCGGGGCCAACGTCCTGACTTTC. This sequence encodes CAGSYLSGRLSGANVLTF.